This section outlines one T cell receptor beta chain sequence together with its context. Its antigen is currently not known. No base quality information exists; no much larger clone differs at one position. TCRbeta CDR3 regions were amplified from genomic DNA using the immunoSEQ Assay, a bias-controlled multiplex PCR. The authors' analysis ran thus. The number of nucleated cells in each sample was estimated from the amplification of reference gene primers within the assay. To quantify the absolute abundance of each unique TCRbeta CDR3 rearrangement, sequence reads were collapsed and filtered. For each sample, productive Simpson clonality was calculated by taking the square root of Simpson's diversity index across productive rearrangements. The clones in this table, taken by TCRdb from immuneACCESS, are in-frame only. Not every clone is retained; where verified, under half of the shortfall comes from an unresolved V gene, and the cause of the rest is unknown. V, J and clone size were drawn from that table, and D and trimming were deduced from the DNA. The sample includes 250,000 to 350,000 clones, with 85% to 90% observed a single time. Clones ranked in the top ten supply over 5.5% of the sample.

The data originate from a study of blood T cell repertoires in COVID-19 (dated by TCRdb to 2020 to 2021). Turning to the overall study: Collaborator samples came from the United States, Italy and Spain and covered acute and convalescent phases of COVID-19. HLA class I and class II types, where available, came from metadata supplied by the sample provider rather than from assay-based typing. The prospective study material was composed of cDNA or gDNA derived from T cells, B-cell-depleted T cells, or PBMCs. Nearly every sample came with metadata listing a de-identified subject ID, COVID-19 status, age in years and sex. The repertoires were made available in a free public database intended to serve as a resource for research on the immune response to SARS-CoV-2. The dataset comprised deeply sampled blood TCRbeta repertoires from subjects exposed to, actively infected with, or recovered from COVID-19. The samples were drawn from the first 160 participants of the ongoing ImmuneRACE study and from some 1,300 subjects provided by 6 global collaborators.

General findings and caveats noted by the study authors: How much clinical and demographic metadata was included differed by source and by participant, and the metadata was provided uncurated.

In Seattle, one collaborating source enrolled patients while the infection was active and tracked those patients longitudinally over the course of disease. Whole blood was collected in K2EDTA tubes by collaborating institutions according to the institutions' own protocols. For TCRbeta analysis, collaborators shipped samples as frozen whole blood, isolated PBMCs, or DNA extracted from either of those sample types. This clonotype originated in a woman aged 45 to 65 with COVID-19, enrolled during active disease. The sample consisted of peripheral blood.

Read as DNA, the sequence is TGCGCCAGCAGTCGTGGGACAGGGGTCGCCAAAAACATTCAGTACTTC. This yields the protein CASSRGTGVAKNIQYF. The rearrangement combines TRBV5-1 with TRBJ2-4; TRBD1 agrees with 10 junctional bases. V ends up 5 bases short and J 1 base short, with an unmatched junction base count of 6. The CDR3 runs 16 amino acids, cysteine and phenylalanine included. CDR3 DNA is the only sequence kept; it has 48 bases, read in frame from the first base. CDR1 SGHRS and CDR2 YFSETQ were looked up in the germline V gene.